This TCR beta chain stems from a study of cytomegalovirus exposure and HLA in healthy donors. The length of the CDR3 is 16 residues. The ends lost 0 bases at V and 4 bases at J; junction bases unmatched: 6. CDR1 SGDLS and CDR2 YYNGEE come from the germline V gene. Whole-study findings and limits: Among the most significant clusters, several appeared linked to common viral pathogens in a later analysis. By a later analysis, the bulk of CMV-associated TCR beta chains appeared HLA-restricted. When analyzed later, the rates of TCR association showed variation by HLA locus, with DRB1 the most and HLA-C the fewest.

Turning to this clone: Its target is unknown.

PCR was performed using 60 Vbeta and 13 Jbeta primers. Generated by immunoSEQ multiplex PCR, the TCRdb table keeps only in-frame clones and is missing some. Of 150,000 or so clones in the sample, roughly 80% are singletons; the top ten hold around 0.98%. This rearrangement joins TRBV9 to TRBJ2-3; 9 nucleotides match TRBD2. The source material was PBMCs. The sequence came from a man aged 30 to 45 in good health and CMV-seronegative. The CDR3 is CASSVDGGRAPDTQYF. The CDR3 nucleotides are TGTGCCAGCAGCGTAGACGGCGGGAGGGCCCCAGATACGCAGTATTTT.